This is a list of T cell receptor beta chains from one sample in a study of blood T cells in healthy people across ages. MiXCR was run by TCRdb on the 5' RACE reads, yielding one entry per CDR3 protein. This table has roughly 1.6 million distinct CDR3 sequences, roughly 32% appearing once. Material for sequencing was blood. Every receptor here comes from a woman in her twenties or thirties in good health. Each CDR3 is given with its conserved first and last residue. The D gene is left open where the match is weak. Only part of the rows carry a size: once, few, many, or a class if the clone is expanded.

v_gene: TRBV28
d_gene: .
j_gene: TRBJ2-2
abundance: few
CDR3aa: CASKANTGELFF
CDR3nt: TGTGCCAGCAAGGCGAACACCGGGGAGCTGTTTTTT

v_gene: TRBV6-2/TRBV6-3
d_gene: TRBD1
j_gene: TRBJ1-4
abundance: .
CDR3aa: CASSPWTGRGPNEKLFF
CDR3nt: TGTGCCAGCAGTCCGTGGACAGGGCGAGGACCTAATGAAAAACTGTTTTTT

v_gene: TRBV3-1
d_gene: .
j_gene: TRBJ1-1
abundance: many
CDR3aa: CASSQATEAFF
CDR3nt: TGTGCCAGCAGCCAAGCCACTGAAGCTTTCTTT

v_gene: TRBV10-3
d_gene: TRBD1
j_gene: TRBJ2-6
abundance: .
CDR3aa: CAISPLWDRGNHSGANVRTF
CDR3nt: TGTGCCATCAGTCCTCTATGGGACAGGGGGAATCATTCTGGGGCCAACGTCCGGACTTTC

v_gene: TRBV20-1
d_gene: .
j_gene: TRBJ2-2
abundance: .
CDR3aa: CSASGGGVTGELFF
CDR3nt: TGCAGTGCTAGTGGAGGGGGAGTCACCGGGGAGCTGTTTTTT

v_gene: TRBV5-1
d_gene: TRBD1
j_gene: TRBJ2-1
abundance: .
CDR3aa: CASSSGTGSSEQFF
CDR3nt: TGCGCCAGCAGCTCTGGGACAGGGTCTAGTGAGCAGTTCTTC

v_gene: TRBV4-1
d_gene: .
j_gene: TRBJ2-6
abundance: .
CDR3aa: CASSQGLGANVLTF
CDR3nt: TGCGCCAGCAGCCAAGGCCTTGGGGCCAACGTCCTGACTTTC

v_gene: TRBV20-1
d_gene: .
j_gene: TRBJ2-7
abundance: .
CDR3aa: CSAGGTRYEQYF
CDR3nt: TGCAGTGCTGGCGGGACTCGCTACGAGCAGTACTTC

v_gene: TRBV20-1
d_gene: TRBD2
j_gene: TRBJ2-3
abundance: many
CDR3aa: CSVGQWGLAGENTDTQYF
CDR3nt: TGCAGTGTCGGCCAGTGGGGACTAGCGGGGGAGAACACAGATACGCAGTATTTT

v_gene: TRBV5-1
d_gene: .
j_gene: TRBJ1-1
abundance: .
CDR3aa: CASSPWRPEIEAFF
CDR3nt: TGCGCCAGCAGCCCGTGGCGCCCCGAGATTGAAGCTTTCTTT

v_gene: TRBV20-1
d_gene: .
j_gene: TRBJ2-7
abundance: .
CDR3aa: CSARDGLSVSYEQYF
CDR3nt: TGCAGTGCTAGAGACGGACTTAGCGTCTCCTACGAGCAGTACTTC

v_gene: TRBV28
d_gene: .
j_gene: TRBJ1-5
abundance: few
CDR3aa: CASSGRRDQPQHF
CDR3nt: TGTGCCAGCAGTGGGCGGAGGGATCAGCCCCAGCATTTT

v_gene: TRBV28
d_gene: TRBD2
j_gene: TRBJ2-7
abundance: few
CDR3aa: CANTGTRRYEQYF
CDR3nt: TGTGCCAACACCGGGACTAGGAGATACGAGCAGTACTTC

v_gene: TRBV9
d_gene: .
j_gene: TRBJ1-4
abundance: few
CDR3aa: CASSVGQATNEKLFF
CDR3nt: TGTGCCAGCAGCGTAGGCCAGGCAACTAATGAAAAACTGTTTTTT

v_gene: TRBV10-3
d_gene: .
j_gene: TRBJ2-7
abundance: many
CDR3aa: CAIWRMRDLSYEQYF
CDR3nt: TGTGCCATCTGGAGGATGCGGGATTTATCCTACGAGCAGTACTTC

v_gene: TRBV5-1
d_gene: .
j_gene: TRBJ2-3
abundance: .
CDR3aa: CASSLVGGDTDTQYF
CDR3nt: TGCGCCAGCAGCCTCGTGGGGGGCGACACAGATACGCAGTATTTT

v_gene: TRBV11-2
d_gene: TRBD1
j_gene: TRBJ2-5
abundance: many
CDR3aa: CASSLGGTGGIMETQYF
CDR3nt: TGTGCCAGCAGCTTAGGCGGGACAGGGGGCATTATGGAGACCCAGTACTTC

v_gene: TRBV19
d_gene: TRBD1
j_gene: TRBJ2-5
abundance: .
CDR3aa: CASSYRQGEETRYF
CDR3nt: TGTGCCAGTAGTTATCGACAGGGGGAAGAGACCCGGTACTTC

v_gene: TRBV20-1
d_gene: .
j_gene: TRBJ2-7
abundance: few
CDR3aa: CSATRDLSYEQYF
CDR3nt: TGCAGTGCTACTCGGGATCTCTCCTACGAGCAGTACTTC

v_gene: TRBV9
d_gene: TRBD2
j_gene: TRBJ2-5
abundance: few
CDR3aa: CASSTRTSGKNVETQYF
CDR3nt: TGTGCCAGCAGCACCCGGACTAGCGGGAAAAACGTGGAGACCCAGTACTTC

v_gene: TRBV11-2
d_gene: TRBD2
j_gene: TRBJ2-5
abundance: .
CDR3aa: CASSFTSGRGGETQYF
CDR3nt: TGTGCCAGCAGTTTTACTAGCGGGAGGGGGGGAGAGACCCAGTACTTC

v_gene: TRBV7-9
d_gene: TRBD2
j_gene: TRBJ2-3
abundance: .
CDR3aa: CASSLSGLETDTQYF
CDR3nt: TGTGCCAGCAGCTTATCCGGACTAGAAACAGATACGCAGTATTTT

v_gene: TRBV29-1
d_gene: TRBD2
j_gene: TRBJ2-5
abundance: .
CDR3aa: CSVGRLAGPGETQYF
CDR3nt: TGCAGCGTCGGACGACTAGCGGGGCCGGGAGAGACCCAGTACTTC

v_gene: TRBV5-1
d_gene: .
j_gene: TRBJ1-2
abundance: .
CDR3aa: CASSPTTAHNYGYTF
CDR3nt: TGCGCCAGCAGCCCGACGACGGCTCATAACTATGGCTACACCTTC

v_gene: TRBV28
d_gene: .
j_gene: TRBJ1-1
abundance: .
CDR3aa: CASSEVAPGGGTEAFF
CDR3nt: TGTGCCAGCAGTGAGGTGGCCCCGGGGGGTGGCACTGAAGCTTTCTTT

v_gene: TRBV7-6
d_gene: TRBD1
j_gene: TRBJ2-3
abundance: .
CDR3aa: CASSPSTGDTDTQYF
CDR3nt: TGTGCCAGCAGCCCGTCGACAGGGGACACAGATACGCAGTATTTT

v_gene: TRBV4-2
d_gene: .
j_gene: TRBJ2-1
abundance: .
CDR3aa: CASSQDGGSGCNEQFF
CDR3nt: TGTGCCAGCAGCCAAGATGGGGGGAGTGGCTGCAATGAGCAGTTCTTC

v_gene: TRBV7-6
d_gene: TRBD2
j_gene: TRBJ2-7
abundance: .
CDR3aa: CASSLLAGESGEQYF
CDR3nt: TGTGCCAGCAGCTTATTAGCGGGAGAGTCGGGCGAGCAGTACTTC

v_gene: TRBV7-6
d_gene: .
j_gene: TRBJ1-2
abundance: .
CDR3aa: CASSLVAGGPNYGYTF
CDR3nt: TGTGCCAGCAGCTTAGTAGCGGGGGGTCCTAACTATGGCTACACCTTC

v_gene: TRBV5-1
d_gene: TRBD2
j_gene: TRBJ2-5
abundance: .
CDR3aa: CASSLSQRGRSETQYF
CDR3nt: TGCGCCAGCAGCTTGTCTCAGCGGGGGAGGTCGGAGACCCAGTACTTC

v_gene: TRBV10-3
d_gene: TRBD2
j_gene: TRBJ2-3
abundance: few
CDR3aa: CAITLGRDGDTQYF
CDR3nt: TGTGCCATCACCCTAGGGAGGGACGGAGATACGCAGTATTTT

v_gene: TRBV11-2
d_gene: .
j_gene: TRBJ2-1
abundance: .
CDR3aa: CASSPSPDNEQFF
CDR3nt: TGTGCCAGCAGCCCGTCGCCGGACAATGAGCAGTTCTTC

v_gene: TRBV5-5
d_gene: TRBD2
j_gene: TRBJ2-1
abundance: few
CDR3aa: CASSLIGGAVEQFF
CDR3nt: TGTGCCAGCAGCTTGATCGGGGGGGCGGTTGAGCAGTTCTTC

v_gene: TRBV5-6
d_gene: .
j_gene: TRBJ2-3
abundance: few
CDR3aa: CASSVGQVGTDTQYF
CDR3nt: TGTGCCAGCAGCGTGGGACAAGTGGGCACAGATACGCAGTATTTT

v_gene: TRBV6-2/TRBV6-3
d_gene: .
j_gene: TRBJ2-5
abundance: few
CDR3aa: CASSYEIVASETQYF
CDR3nt: TGTGCCAGCAGTTACGAGATCGTGGCGTCAGAGACCCAGTACTTC

v_gene: TRBV28
d_gene: .
j_gene: TRBJ1-1
abundance: .
CDR3aa: CASSLPGGENTEAFF
CDR3nt: TGTGCCAGCAGTTTGCCGGGCGGAGAGAACACTGAAGCTTTCTTT

v_gene: TRBV11-2
d_gene: TRBD2
j_gene: TRBJ2-1
abundance: .
CDR3aa: CASSSGLAPFF
CDR3nt: TGTGCCAGCAGCTCCGGACTAGCTCCGTTCTTC

v_gene: TRBV7-9
d_gene: TRBD2
j_gene: TRBJ2-1
abundance: .
CDR3aa: CASSSGRDQFF
CDR3nt: TGTGCCAGCAGCTCCGGGAGGGATCAGTTCTTC